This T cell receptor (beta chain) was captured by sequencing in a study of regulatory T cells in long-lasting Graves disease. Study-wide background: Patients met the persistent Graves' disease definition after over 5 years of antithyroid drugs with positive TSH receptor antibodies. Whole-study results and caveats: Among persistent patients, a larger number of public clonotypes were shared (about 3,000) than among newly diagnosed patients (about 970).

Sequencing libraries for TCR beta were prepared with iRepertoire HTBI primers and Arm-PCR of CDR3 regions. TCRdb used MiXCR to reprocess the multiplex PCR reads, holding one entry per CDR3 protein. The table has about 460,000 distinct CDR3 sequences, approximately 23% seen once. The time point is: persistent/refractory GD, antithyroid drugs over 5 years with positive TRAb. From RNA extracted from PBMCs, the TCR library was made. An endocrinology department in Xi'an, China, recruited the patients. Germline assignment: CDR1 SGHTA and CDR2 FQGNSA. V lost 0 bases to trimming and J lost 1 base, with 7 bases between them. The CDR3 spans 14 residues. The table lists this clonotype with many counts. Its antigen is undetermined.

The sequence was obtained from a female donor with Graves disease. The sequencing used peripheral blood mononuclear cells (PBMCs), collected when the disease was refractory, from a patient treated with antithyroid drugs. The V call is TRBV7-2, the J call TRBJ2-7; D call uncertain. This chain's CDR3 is CASSLARLSYEQYF. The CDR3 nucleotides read TGTGCCAGCAGCTTAGCGCGGTTGTCCTACGAGCAGTACTTC. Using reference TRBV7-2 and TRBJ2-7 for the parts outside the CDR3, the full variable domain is GAGVSQSPSNKVTEKGKDVELRCDPISGHTALYWYRQSLGQGLEFLIYFQGNSAPDKSGLPSDRFSAERTGGSVSTLTIQRTQQEDSAVYLCASSLARLSYEQYFGPGTRLTVT.